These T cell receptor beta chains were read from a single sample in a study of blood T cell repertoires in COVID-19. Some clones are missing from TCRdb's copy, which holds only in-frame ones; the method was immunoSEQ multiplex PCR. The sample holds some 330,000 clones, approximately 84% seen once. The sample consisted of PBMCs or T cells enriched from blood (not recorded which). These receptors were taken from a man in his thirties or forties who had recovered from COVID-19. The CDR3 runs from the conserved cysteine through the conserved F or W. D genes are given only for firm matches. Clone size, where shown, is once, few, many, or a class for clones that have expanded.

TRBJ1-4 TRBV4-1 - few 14 TGCGCCAGCAGCCGCAGGGAAATGGAGGAAAAACTGTTTTTT CASSRREMEEKLFF
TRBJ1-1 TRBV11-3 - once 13 TGTGCCAGCCGATCAACAGGGAACACTGAAGCTTTCTTT CASRSTGNTEAFF
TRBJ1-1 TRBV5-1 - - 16 TGCGCCAGCAGCTTGGACTACCGAAGGCCCAGACCTGAAGCTTTCTTT CASSLDYRRPRPEAFF
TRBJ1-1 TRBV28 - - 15 TGTGCCAGTTACTATTGGGGGCGTCCCCCCTCTGAAGCTTTCTTT CASYYWGRPPSEAFF
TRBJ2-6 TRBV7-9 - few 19 TGTGCCAGCAGCCACCCTGGGGGCACCCTTAACTCTGGGGCCAACGTCCTGACTTTC CASSHPGGTLNSGANVLTF
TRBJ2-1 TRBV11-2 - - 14 TGTGCCAGCAGCTCGACTAGTAGGGCCAATGAGCAGTTCTTC CASSSTSRANEQFF
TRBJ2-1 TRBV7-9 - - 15 TGTGCCAGCAGCTTTCTGGTAGCCTCCTACAATGAGCAGTTCTTC CASSFLVASYNEQFF
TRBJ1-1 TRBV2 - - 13 TGTGCCAGCAGGGCACAGATGAACACTGAAGCTTTCTTT CASRAQMNTEAFF
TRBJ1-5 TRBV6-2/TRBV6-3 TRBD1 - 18 TGTGCCAGCAGTTCCCCCCCGGGGACAGGGCTACTGTATCAGCCCCAGCATTTT CASSSPPGTGLLYQPQHF
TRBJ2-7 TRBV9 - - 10 TGTGCCAGCCAGTCCTACGAGCAGTACTTC CASQSYEQYF
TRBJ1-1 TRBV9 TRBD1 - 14 TGTGCCAGCAGCCTGGGGACAGTAGACACTGAAGCTTTCTTT CASSLGTVDTEAFF
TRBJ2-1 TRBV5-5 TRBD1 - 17 TGTGCCAGCAGCTTGGCCCCAGCCGTCAGGGGGTACAATGAGCAGTTCTTC CASSLAPAVRGYNEQFF
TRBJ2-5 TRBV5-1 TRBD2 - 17 TGCGCCAGCAGCTTCGAGCGGGAGCGTTGGTCACCCCTTTGGGAGTACTTC CASSFERERWSPLWEYF
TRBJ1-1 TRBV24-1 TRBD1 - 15 TGTGCCACCAGAGGGACAGGGGGCGAGTACACTGAAGCTTTCTTT CATRGTGGEYTEAFF
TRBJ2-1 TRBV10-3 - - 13 TGTGCCATCAGTGAGACAGGATACAATGAGCAGTTCTTC CAISETGYNEQFF
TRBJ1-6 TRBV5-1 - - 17 TGCGCCAGCAGCTTGGGGGCAGGGATCTCCTATAATTCACCCCTCCACTTT CASSLGAGISYNSPLHF
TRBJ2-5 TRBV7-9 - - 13 TGTGCCAGCAGCTTACCCAGGGTGGAGACCCAGTACTTC CASSLPRVETQYF
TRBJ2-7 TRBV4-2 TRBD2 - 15 TGTGCCAGCAGCCCAGAGCGGGGGTATACCTACGAGCAGTACTTC CASSPERGYTYEQYF
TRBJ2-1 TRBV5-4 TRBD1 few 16 TGTGCCAGCAGCTTGGGGACAGGGAGGACCTACAATGAGCAGTTCTTC CASSLGTGRTYNEQFF
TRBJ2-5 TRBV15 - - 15 TGTGCCACCAGCAGATCCCCAGAAGAGGGAGAGACCCAGTACTTC CATSRSPEEGETQYF
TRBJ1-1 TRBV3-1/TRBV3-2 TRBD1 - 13 TGTGCCAGCAGCCACTCAGGGGGCACTGAAGCTTTCTTT CASSHSGGTEAFF
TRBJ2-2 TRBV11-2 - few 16 TGTGCCAGCAGCCCACAGGACCCCGGGGGCACCGGGGAGCTGTTTTTT CASSPQDPGGTGELFF
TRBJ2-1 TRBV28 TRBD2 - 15 TGTGCCAGCAGCCTCGGGGGGTCCGGCTACAATGAGCAGTTCTTC CASSLGGSGYNEQFF
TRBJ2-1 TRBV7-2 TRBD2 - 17 TGTGCCAGCAGCTTGAGCCCTACTAGCGGGAGATTGAATGAGCAGTTCTTC CASSLSPTSGRLNEQFF
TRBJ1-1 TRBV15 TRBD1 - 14 TGTGCCACCAGCAGACGTCAGGGGGCGACTGAAGCTTTCTTT CATSRRQGATEAFF
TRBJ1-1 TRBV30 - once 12 TGTGCCTGGAGTGCGAGGGACACTGAAGCTTTCTTT CAWSARDTEAFF
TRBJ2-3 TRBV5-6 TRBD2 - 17 TGTGCCAGCAGTTTATTAGGACTAGCGGGGTGGACAGATACGCAGTATTTT CASSLLGLAGWTDTQYF
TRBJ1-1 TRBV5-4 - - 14 TGTGCCAGCAGCTTGTATGTGACAGACACTGAAGCTTTCTTT CASSLYVTDTEAFF
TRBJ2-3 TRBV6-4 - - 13 TGTGCCAGCAGTTCTGTACTACTTGCTACGCAGTATTTT CASSSVLLATQYF
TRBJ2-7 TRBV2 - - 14 TGTGCCAGCAAAGCACAGGGTGGTACCTACGAGCAGTACTTC CASKAQGGTYEQYF
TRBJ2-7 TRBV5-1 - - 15 TGCGCCAGCAGCTTGTATGCTGGGCCGAAAAACGAGCAGTACTTC CASSLYAGPKNEQYF
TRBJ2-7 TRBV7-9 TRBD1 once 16 TGTGCCAGCAGCTTAGCCGGGACAGGGGCGGGGTACGAGCAGTACTTC CASSLAGTGAGYEQYF
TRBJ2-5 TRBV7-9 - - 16 TGTGCCAGCAGCCCTCGGGTGCCACGGACATCTGAGACCCAGTACTTC CASSPRVPRTSETQYF
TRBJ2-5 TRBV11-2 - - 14 TGTGCCAGCAGCTTCACCGCAGGGGAAGAGACCCAGTACTTC CASSFTAGEETQYF
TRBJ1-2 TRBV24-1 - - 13 TGTGCCACCAGTGAGAACAGGGCAGATGGCTACACCTTC CATSENRADGYTF
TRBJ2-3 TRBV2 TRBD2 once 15 TGTGCCAGCATCGGGACTAGCGGGAGTGCAGATACGCAGTATTTT CASIGTSGSADTQYF
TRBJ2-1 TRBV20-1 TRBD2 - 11 TGCAGCGGGAGGTCCTACAATGAGCAGTTCTTC CSGRSYNEQFF
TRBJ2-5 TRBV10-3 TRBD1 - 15 TGTGCCATCAGTGAACAACAGGGGAACGGCGAGACCCAGTACTTC CAISEQQGNGETQYF
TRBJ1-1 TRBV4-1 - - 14 TGCGCCAGCAGCCAGACAGGTCAGAACACTGAAGCTTTCTTT CASSQTGQNTEAFF